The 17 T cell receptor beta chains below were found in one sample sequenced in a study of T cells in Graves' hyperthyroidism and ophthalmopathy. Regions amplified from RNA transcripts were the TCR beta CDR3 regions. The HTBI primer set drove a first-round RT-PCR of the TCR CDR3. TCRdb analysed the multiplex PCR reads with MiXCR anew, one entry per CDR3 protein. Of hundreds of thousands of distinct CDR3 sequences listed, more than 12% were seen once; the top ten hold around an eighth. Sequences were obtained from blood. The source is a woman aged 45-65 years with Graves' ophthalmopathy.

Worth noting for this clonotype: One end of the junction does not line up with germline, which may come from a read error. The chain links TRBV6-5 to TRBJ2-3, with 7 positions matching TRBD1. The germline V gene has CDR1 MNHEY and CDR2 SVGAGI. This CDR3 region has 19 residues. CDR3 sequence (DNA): TGTGCCAACAGTTACTCGGGACAGCTCATCCCCACTAGCACAGATACGCAGTATTTT. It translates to CANSYSGQLIPTSTDTQYF.

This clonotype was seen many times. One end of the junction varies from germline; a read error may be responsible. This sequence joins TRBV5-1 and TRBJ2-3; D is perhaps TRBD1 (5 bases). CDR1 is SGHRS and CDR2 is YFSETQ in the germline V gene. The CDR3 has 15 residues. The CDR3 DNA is TGTGCCAGCAGCCTTGTAGGGGCGGGCACAGATACGCAGTATTTT. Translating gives CASSLVGAGTDTQYF.

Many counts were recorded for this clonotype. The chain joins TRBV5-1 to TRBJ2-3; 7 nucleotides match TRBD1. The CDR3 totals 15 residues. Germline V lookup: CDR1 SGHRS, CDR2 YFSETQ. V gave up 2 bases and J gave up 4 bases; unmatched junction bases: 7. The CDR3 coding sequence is TGCGCCAGCAGCTTACAGGGGATCGGCGCAGATACGCAGTATTTT. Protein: CASSLQGIGADTQYF.

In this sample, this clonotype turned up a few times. In nucleotides, the CDR3 is TGTGCCAGCAGTGACAGCTTGGCTCTGGATACGCAGTATTTT. Translation gives CASSDSLALDTQYF. V is TRBV6-1 and J is TRBJ2-3; D unclear. CDR3 length equals 14 residues. V was pared by 3 bases and J by 6 bases, with 13 bases between. CDR1 is MNHNS, CDR2 SASEGT, per germline.

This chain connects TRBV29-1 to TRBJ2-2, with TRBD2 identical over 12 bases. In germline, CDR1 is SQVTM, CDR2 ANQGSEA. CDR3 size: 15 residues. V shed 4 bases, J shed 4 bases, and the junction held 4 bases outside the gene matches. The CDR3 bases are TGCAGCGTTGCGAGACTAGCGGGAGTCACCGGGGAGCTGTTTTTT. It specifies CSVARLAGVTGELFF.

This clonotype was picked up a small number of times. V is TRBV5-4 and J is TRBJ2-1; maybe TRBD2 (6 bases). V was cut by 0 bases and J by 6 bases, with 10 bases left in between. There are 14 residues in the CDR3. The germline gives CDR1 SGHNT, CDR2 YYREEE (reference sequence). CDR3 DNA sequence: TGTGCCAGCAGCTTGGACGGGAGCCCCAATGAGCAGTTCTTC. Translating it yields CASSLDGSPNEQFF.

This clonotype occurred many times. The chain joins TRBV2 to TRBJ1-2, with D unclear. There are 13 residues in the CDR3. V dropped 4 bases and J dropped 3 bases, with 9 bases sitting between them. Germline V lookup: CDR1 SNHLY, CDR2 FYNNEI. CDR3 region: CASSGRAYYGYTF. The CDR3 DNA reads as TGTGCCAGCAGTGGTAGGGCTTACTATGGCTACACCTTC.

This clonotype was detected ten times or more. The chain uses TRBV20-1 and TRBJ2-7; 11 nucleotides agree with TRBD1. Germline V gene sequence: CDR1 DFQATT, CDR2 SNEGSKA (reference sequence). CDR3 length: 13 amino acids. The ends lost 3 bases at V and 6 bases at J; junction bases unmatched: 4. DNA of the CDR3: TGCAGTGCTAGCCCGGGACAGGGGGTCGAGCAGTACTTC. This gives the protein CSASPGQGVEQYF.

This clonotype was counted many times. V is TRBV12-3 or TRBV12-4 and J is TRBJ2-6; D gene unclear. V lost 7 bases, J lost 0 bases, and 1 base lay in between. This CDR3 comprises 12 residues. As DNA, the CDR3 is TGTGCCAGCACCTCTGGGGCCAACGTCCTGACTTTC. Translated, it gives CASTSGANVLTF.

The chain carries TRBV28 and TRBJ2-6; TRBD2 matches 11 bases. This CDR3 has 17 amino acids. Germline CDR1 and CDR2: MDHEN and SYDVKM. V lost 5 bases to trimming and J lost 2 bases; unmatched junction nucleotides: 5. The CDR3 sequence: CASSQLAGGTGANVLTF. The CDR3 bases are TGTGCCAGCAGTCAATTAGCGGGAGGGACTGGGGCCAACGTCCTGACTTTC.

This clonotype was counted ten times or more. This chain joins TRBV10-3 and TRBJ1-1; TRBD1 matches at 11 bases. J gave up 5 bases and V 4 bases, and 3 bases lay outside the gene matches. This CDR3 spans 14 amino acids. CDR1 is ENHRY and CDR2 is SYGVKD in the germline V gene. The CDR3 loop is CAISGTGGETEAFF. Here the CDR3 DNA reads TGTGCCATCAGTGGGACAGGGGGCGAAACTGAAGCTTTCTTT.

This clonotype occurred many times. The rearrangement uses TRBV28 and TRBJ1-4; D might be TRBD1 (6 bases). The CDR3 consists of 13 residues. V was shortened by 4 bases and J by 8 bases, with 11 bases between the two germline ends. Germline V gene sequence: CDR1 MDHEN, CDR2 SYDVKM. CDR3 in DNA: TGTGCCAGCAGTTCTGGACAGAGGGAAAAACTGTTTTTT. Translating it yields CASSSGQREKLFF.

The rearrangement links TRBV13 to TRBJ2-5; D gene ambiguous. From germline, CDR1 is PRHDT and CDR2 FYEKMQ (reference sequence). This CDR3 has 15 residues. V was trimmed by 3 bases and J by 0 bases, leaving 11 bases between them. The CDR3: CASSLGNGDQETQYF. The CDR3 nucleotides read TGTGCCAGCAGCTTGGGAAATGGAGACCAAGAGACCCAGTACTTC.

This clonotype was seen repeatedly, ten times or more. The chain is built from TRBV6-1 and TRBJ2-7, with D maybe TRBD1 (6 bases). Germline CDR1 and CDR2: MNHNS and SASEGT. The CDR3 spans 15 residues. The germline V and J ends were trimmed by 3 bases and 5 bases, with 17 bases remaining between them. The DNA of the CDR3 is TGTGCCAGCAGTGATGGGGTCAGGGGTTCGGACGAGCAGTACTTC. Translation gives CASSDGVRGSDEQYF.

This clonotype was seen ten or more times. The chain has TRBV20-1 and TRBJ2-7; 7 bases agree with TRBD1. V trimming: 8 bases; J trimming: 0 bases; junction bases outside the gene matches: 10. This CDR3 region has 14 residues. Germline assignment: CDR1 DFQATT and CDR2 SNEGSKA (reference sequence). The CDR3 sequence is CSTPQGSFSYEQYF. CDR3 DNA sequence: TGCAGTACCCCACAGGGGTCCTTCTCCTACGAGCAGTACTTC.

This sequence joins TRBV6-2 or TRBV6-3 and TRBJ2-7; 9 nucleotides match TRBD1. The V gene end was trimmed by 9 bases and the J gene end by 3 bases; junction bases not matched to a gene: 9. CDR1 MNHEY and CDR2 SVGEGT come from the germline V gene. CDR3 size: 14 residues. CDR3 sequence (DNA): TGTGCCAGTACCACTGGGACAGGGCTCTACGAGCAGTACTTC. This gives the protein CASTTGTGLYEQYF.

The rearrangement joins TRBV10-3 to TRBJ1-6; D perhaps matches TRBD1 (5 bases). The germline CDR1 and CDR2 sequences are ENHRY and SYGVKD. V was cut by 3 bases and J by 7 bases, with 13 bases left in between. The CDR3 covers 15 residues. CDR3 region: CAISDLRGENSPLHF. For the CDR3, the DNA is TGTGCCATCAGTGACTTGAGGGGTGAGAATTCACCCCTCCACTTT.